This record looks at one T cell receptor (beta chain) sequence and its context. The data derive from a study of blood T cell repertoires in COVID-19. The wider study: Whether acute or convalescent, the COVID-19 samples came from the United States, Italy and Spain. Sample material is recorded as cDNA or gDNA derived from T cells, B-cell-depleted T cells, or PBMCs.

The authors' processing: Estimation of nucleated cell counts was performed using reference gene primer amplification. This table comes from immunoSEQ multiplex PCR, and its TCRdb copy is limited to in-frame clones, with some not included. V and J calls plus clone size are reproduced from that table; the DNA served to infer D and trimming. In the table there are about 180,000 clones, roughly 80% of which are singletons. Sequencing was performed on peripheral blood. This receptor was obtained from a woman in her sixties or seventies with acute or convalescent COVID-19.

The CDR3 is CAWSVRDRGTPLSYNEQFF. The DNA of the CDR3 is TGTGCCTGGAGTGTACGGGACAGGGGGACCCCATTATCCTACAATGAGCAGTTCTTC. V gene TRBV30 combines with J gene TRBJ2-1, with 11 bases matching TRBD1. Trimming at V came to 0 bases and at J to 1 base, leaving 11 bases not matched to a gene. The CDR3 length is 19 residues. Germline V gives CDR1 GTSNPN, CDR2 SVGIG (reference sequence).